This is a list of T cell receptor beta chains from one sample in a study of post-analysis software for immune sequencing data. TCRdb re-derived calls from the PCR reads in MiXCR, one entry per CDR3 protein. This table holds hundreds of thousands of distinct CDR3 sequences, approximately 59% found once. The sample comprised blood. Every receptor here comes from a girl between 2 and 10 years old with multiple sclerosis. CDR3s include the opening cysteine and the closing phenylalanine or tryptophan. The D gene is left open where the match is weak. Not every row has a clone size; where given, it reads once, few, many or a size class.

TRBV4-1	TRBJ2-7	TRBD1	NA	TGCGCCAGCAGCGTCCTAGCGCCGGGACAGGGCTCGAGGTCCTACGAGCAGTACTTC	CASSVLAPGQGSRSYEQYF
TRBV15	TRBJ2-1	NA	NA	TGTGCCACCAGCAGCCTCCGAGGAACCTGGGAAGAGCAGTTCTTC	CATSSLRGTWEEQFF
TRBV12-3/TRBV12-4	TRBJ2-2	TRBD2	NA	TGTGCCAGCAGGGGACTAACGAACACCGGGGAGCTGTTTTTT	CASRGLTNTGELFF
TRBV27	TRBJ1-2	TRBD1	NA	TGTGCCAGCAGTCAGACAGGGGCCGAATATGGCTACACCTTC	CASSQTGAEYGYTF
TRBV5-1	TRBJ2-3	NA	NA	TGCGCCAGCACCCCAGGGGAGACAGATACGCAGTATTTT	CASTPGETDTQYF
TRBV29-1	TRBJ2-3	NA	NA	TGCAGCGTTGGCAGGGGAGGCAGCACAGATACGCAGTATTTT	CSVGRGGSTDTQYF
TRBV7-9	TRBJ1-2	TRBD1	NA	TGTGCCAGCAGCTTCGGACAGGGGGAAAGTGGCTACACCTTC	CASSFGQGESGYTF
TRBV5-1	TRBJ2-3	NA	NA	TGCGCCAGCAGCGGGGCCCTCGGGGATACGCAGTATTTT	CASSGALGDTQYF
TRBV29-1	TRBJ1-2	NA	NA	TGCAGCGTTCCCAAGGGGGGTGGCTACACCTTC	CSVPKGGGYTF
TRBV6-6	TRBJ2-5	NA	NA	TGTGCCAGCACCGTAGGGGTCCGGGAGACCCAGTACTTC	CASTVGVRETQYF
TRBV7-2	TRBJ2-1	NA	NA	TGTGCCAGCAGCCCCGGTCGAAACAATGAGCAGTTCTTC	CASSPGRNNEQFF
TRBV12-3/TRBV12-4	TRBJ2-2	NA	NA	TGTGCCAGCAGTCCCATGACAGGACGTACGAACACCGGGGAGCTGTTTTTT	CASSPMTGRTNTGELFF
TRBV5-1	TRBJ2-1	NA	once	TGCGCCAGCAGCTTGGCCTCAATTGAGGGTGAGCAGTTCTTC	CASSLASIEGEQFF
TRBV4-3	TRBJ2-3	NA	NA	TGCGCCAGCAGCCAAGAGGGGGGCAGAGATACGCAGTATTTT	CASSQEGGRDTQYF
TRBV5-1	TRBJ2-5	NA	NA	TGCGCCAGCAGCTGGCGCGGGGGCGAGAGGGAAGAGACCCAGTACTTC	CASSWRGGEREETQYF
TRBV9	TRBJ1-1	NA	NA	TGTGCCAGCAGCGTAGTGAGGGCGGGCGGACCTTTCTTT	CASSVVRAGGPFF
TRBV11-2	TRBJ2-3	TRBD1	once	TGTGCCAGCAGCTCACTGACAGGGGCCTCTAGCACAGATACGCAGTATTTT	CASSSLTGASSTDTQYF